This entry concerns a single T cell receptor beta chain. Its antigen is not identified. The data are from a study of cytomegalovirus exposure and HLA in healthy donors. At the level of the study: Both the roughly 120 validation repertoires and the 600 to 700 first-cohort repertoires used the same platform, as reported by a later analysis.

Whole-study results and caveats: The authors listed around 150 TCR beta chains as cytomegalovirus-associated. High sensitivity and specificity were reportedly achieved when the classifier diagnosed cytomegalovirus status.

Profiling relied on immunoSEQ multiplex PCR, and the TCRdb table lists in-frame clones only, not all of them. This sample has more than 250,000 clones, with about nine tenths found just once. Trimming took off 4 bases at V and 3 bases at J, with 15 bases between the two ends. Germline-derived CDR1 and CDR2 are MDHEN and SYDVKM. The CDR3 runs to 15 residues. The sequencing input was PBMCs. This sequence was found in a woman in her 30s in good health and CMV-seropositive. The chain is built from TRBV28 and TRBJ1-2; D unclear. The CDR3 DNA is TGTGCCAGCAGTTCCCCACGAGGGTGGGACTATGGCTACACCTTC. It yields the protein CASSSPRGWDYGYTF.